A single sample gave rise to the 25 T cell receptor beta chains below, sequenced in a study of shared clonotypes between healthy human individuals. Only in-frame clones appear in the TCRdb table, and some are missing; sequencing was by immunoSEQ multiplex PCR. The sample carries about 1.5 million clones, around 98% recorded once. Sequencing was performed on naive CD4+ T cells sorted from blood. Indicated subset: CD45RA+ positively selected. These receptors came from a man aged 30-40 years in good health.

The V and J genes are TRBV27 and TRBJ2-2; D is unresolved. The germline CDR1 and CDR2 sequences are MNHEY and SMNVEV (reference sequence). The length of the CDR3 is 16 residues. V gave up 6 bases and J gave up 1 base, with 15 bases separating them. The CDR3 region has the DNA TGTGCCAGCAGCCTCTCGACCCTAGGGAACACCGGGGAGCTGTTTTTT. This encodes CASSLSTLGNTGELFF.

The rearrangement joins TRBV28 to TRBJ2-7; D is undetermined. The germline gives CDR1 MDHEN, CDR2 SYDVKM. Deletions cut 5 bases from V and 4 bases from J, with 6 bases between. This CDR3 region has 11 residues. As DNA, the CDR3 is TGTGCCAGCAGTGACGTTTACGAGCAGTACTTC. Its translation: CASSDVYEQYF. Supplemented by reference TRBV28 and TRBJ2-7, the full variable domain reads DVKVTQSSRYLVKRTGEKVFLECVQDMDHENMFWYRQDPGLGLRLIYFSYDVKMKEKGDIPEGYSVSREKKERFSLILESASTNQTSMYLCASSDVYEQYFGPGTRLTVT.

The CDR3 region has the DNA TGTGCCAGTAGTACTCCCTGGGAGCGGGGGAGAGCCACAGATACGCAGTATTTT. Its translation is CASSTPWERGRATDTQYF. V gene TRBV19 combines with J gene TRBJ2-3; 8 bases line up with TRBD2. The CDR3 length is 18 residues. The germline V gene has CDR1 LNHDA and CDR2 SQIVND (reference sequence). Unmatched junction bases numbered 14, after V lost 4 bases and J lost 2 bases.

Notes on this clone: In the same sample, other DNA sequences code for this CDR3. The J gene is TRBJ1-1, the V gene TRBV19; D unresolved. Per the germline V gene, CDR1 is LNHDA and CDR2 is SQIVND (reference sequence). This CDR3 has 13 residues. Trimming took off 2 bases at V and 2 bases at J, with 6 bases between the two ends. In DNA, the CDR3 is TGTGCCAGTAGTATAAGGTTAAACACTGAAGCTTTCTTT. Its protein is CASSIRLNTEAFF.

J is TRBJ1-1 and V is TRBV11-2; D unresolved. CDR1 is SGHAT, CDR2 FQNNGV, per germline. V lost 2 bases and J lost 6, with 7 bases in between. The CDR3 length is 12 residues. The CDR3 DNA sequence: TGTGCCAGCAGCTTACCGGGCTCTGAAGCTTTCTTT. Residues: CASSLPGSEAFF.

The V and J genes are TRBV18 and TRBJ2-2; D is undetermined. Germline V lookup: CDR1 KGHSH, CDR2 LQKENI. This CDR3 has 12 residues. The V gene lost 1 base and the J gene lost 7 bases, with 4 bases spanning the gap. CDR3 amino acids: CASSPLGGELFF. CDR3 DNA sequence: TGTGCCAGCTCACCACTAGGCGGGGAGCTGTTTTTT.

The chain's CDR3 is CASSLIGTGQPQHF. Here the CDR3 DNA reads TGTGCCAGCAGCTTGATCGGGACGGGTCAGCCCCAGCATTTT. The chain couples TRBV7-2 to TRBJ1-5, with D tentatively TRBD1 (5 bases). Looked up from germline, CDR1 is SGHTA and CDR2 is FQGNSA. The CDR3 is 14 amino acids. The ends were cut back, 3 bases at V and 6 bases at J, with 12 bases in the middle.

This clone was detected once. The chain has TRBV25-1 and TRBJ2-3; the match to TRBD1 covers 7 bases. CDR3 length: 16 amino acids. Germline CDR1 reads MGHDK; CDR2 reads SYGVNS. The trim removed 8 bases at V and 3 bases at J, leaving 14 bases unmatched. The CDR3 region has the DNA TGTGCCAGCTGCCTCGGGACAGCCCCCGGGACAGATACGCAGTATTTT. Translated: CASCLGTAPGTDTQYF.

The CDR3 DNA reads TGTGCCAGCAGCCCCAGGGGGGCGTGGGGCAATCAGCCCCAGCATTTT. Protein sequence: CASSPRGAWGNQPQHF. The chain employs TRBV5-8 and TRBJ1-5, with 7 bases matching TRBD1. Germline V CDR1 and CDR2: SGHTS, YDEGEE. The CDR3 extends over 16 amino acids. Losses at the gene ends were 4 bases for V and 2 bases for J; bases not matched to a gene: 9.

This rearrangement joins TRBV7-2 to TRBJ2-2; D remains ambiguous. CDR1 SGHTA and CDR2 FQGNSA come from the germline V gene. CDR3 size: 14 residues. Trimming took off 2 bases at V and 0 bases at J, with 4 bases between the two ends. The CDR3 DNA reads TGTGCCAGCAGCTTAAAAGCGAACACCGGGGAGCTGTTTTTT. Translating it yields CASSLKANTGELFF.

The chain has TRBV2 and TRBJ2-5, with no clear D. Germline values: CDR1 SNHLY, CDR2 FYNNEI. The V gene lost 4 bases and the J gene lost 2 bases, with 14 bases spanning the gap. The CDR3 loop spans 15 amino acids. The DNA of the CDR3 is TGTGCCAGCAGTGGGCGAGCGCTGACGCAAGAGACCCAGTACTTC. Translated, it gives CASSGRALTQETQYF.

The gene calls are TRBV7-6 and TRBJ1-1, with D perhaps matching TRBD1 (5 bases). Between the trimmed V and J ends, which lost 0 bases and 5 bases, there was a span of 22 bases. This CDR3 spans 18 amino acids. Germline assignment: CDR1 SGHVS and CDR2 FNYEAQ. The chain's CDR3 is CASSLARRQRVGRTEAFF. The CDR3 coding sequence is TGTGCCAGCAGCTTAGCTAGGCGACAGAGAGTAGGCCGAACTGAAGCTTTCTTT.

The chain couples TRBV19 to TRBJ2-2; a possible D gene is TRBD1 (6 bases). CDR3 length: 14 residues. The germline V and J ends were trimmed by 9 bases and 0 bases, with 11 bases remaining between them. Per the germline V gene, CDR1 is LNHDA and CDR2 is SQIVND (reference sequence). The CDR3 spells CASWDTPNTGELFF. In nucleotides, the CDR3 is TGTGCCAGCTGGGACACCCCGAACACCGGGGAGCTGTTTTTT. Supplemented by reference TRBV19 and TRBJ2-2, the full variable domain reads DGGITQSPKYLFRKEGQNVTLSCEQNLNHDAMYWYRQDPGQGLRLIYYSQIVNDFQKGDIAEGYSVSREKKESFPLTVTSAQKNPTAFYLCASWDTPNTGELFFGEGSRLTVL.

This clone was seen only once. This chain links TRBV28 with TRBJ2-1, with 8 positions matching TRBD1. Unmatched junction bases numbered 16, after V lost 6 bases and J lost 6 bases. The CDR3 is 17 amino acids. Germline V gene sequence: CDR1 MDHEN, CDR2 SYDVKM. In DNA, the CDR3 is TGTGCCAGCAGCCCCCGGACAGGGACGAGTAGGGGCAATGAGCAGTTCTTC. Its translation: CASSPRTGTSRGNEQFF.

This chain connects TRBV18 to TRBJ1-4, with no clear D. V was trimmed by 1 base and J by 8 bases, leaving 14 bases between them. The CDR3 is 15 residues long. The V gene's germline CDR1 is KGHSH and CDR2 LQKENI. Written as DNA, the CDR3 is TGTGCCAGCTCACCACAGTCGGGCACCGGGGAAAAACTGTTTTTT. It yields the protein CASSPQSGTGEKLFF.

V is TRBV20-1 and J is TRBJ2-7; D might be TRBD1 (6 bases). CDR1 is DFQATT, CDR2 SNEGSKA, per germline (reference sequence). Trimming took off 7 bases at V and 1 base at J, with 8 bases between the two ends. The CDR3 contains 11 residues. This CDR3 is CSVGTSYEQYF. The CDR3 DNA reads TGCAGTGTAGGGACATCCTACGAGCAGTACTTC.

The rearrangement uses TRBV7-6 and TRBJ2-7; the match to TRBD2 covers 11 bases. The junction had 8 bases not matched to a gene; V was cut back by 1 base and J by 6 bases. CDR1 and CDR2 (germline): SGHVS, FNYEAQ. The CDR3 is 16 residues long. CDR3: CASSLGVAGGSGEQYF. CDR3 DNA sequence: TGTGCCAGCAGCTTAGGGGTAGCGGGAGGGTCCGGCGAGCAGTACTTC.

V gene TRBV19 combines with J gene TRBJ2-7; TRBD2 aligns across 9 bases. Germline V gene sequence: CDR1 LNHDA, CDR2 SQIVND (reference sequence). CDR3 length: 16 residues. The J segment lost 5 bases and the V segment lost 3 bases, leaving 11 bases of the junction unmatched. This chain's CDR3 is CASSIAGLAEFHEQYF. CDR3 coding DNA: TGTGCCAGTAGTATCGCGGGACTAGCAGAATTCCACGAGCAGTACTTC.

This clone was seen only once. The CDR3 protein is CASSPQEDTQYF. CDR3 coding DNA: TGTGCCAGCAGCCCCCAAGAAGATACGCAGTATTTT. V usage is TRBV9 and J usage is TRBJ2-3, with no clear D. V was shortened by 4 bases and J by 5 bases, with 8 bases between the two germline ends. The CDR3 runs to 12 residues. Germline V gene lookup returns CDR1 SGDLS and CDR2 YYNGEE.

V usage is TRBV28 and J usage is TRBJ2-3, with D tentatively TRBD1 or TRBD2 (5 bases each). The length of the CDR3 is 13 residues. Germline loops: CDR1 MDHEN, CDR2 SYDVKM. The V and J ends lost 5 bases and 4 bases respectively, with 10 bases between them. CDR3 nucleotides: TGTGCCAGCAGTGGGGGTGGGGCAGATACGCAGTATTTT. It translates to CASSGGGADTQYF.

Turning to this clone: Other DNA variants within this sample encode the same CDR3. The chain carries TRBV9 and TRBJ2-5; 7 nucleotides align to TRBD2. Per the germline V gene, CDR1 is SGDLS and CDR2 is YYNGEE. Unmatched junction bases numbered 2, after V lost 0 bases and J lost 3 bases. The CDR3 runs to 14 residues. CDR3 sequence (DNA): TGTGCCAGCAGCGTAGGTCTAGCGGAAGAGACCCAGTACTTC. This sequence encodes CASSVGLAEETQYF. The variable domain in full, completed from reference TRBV9 and TRBJ2-5, reads DSGVTQTPKHLITATGQRVTLRCSPRSGDLSVYWYQQSLDQGLQFLIQYYNGEERAKGNILERFSAQQFPDLHSELNLSSLELGDSALYFCASSVGLAEETQYFGPGTRLLVL.

This chain uses TRBV6-1 with TRBJ1-5; D unclear. The germline V gene has CDR1 MNHNS and CDR2 SASEGT. V was trimmed by 8 bases and J by 7 bases, leaving 15 bases between them. CDR3 length equals 13 residues. CDR3 coding DNA: TGTGCCAGCCAAATGGTAGTTCGACAGCCCCAGCATTTT. This codes for CASQMVVRQPQHF.

This clone was picked up a small number of times. The rearrangement uses TRBV6-5 and TRBJ1-1; 7 bases are shared with TRBD1. The CDR3 totals 13 residues. From germline, CDR1 is MNHEY and CDR2 SVGAGI. V was pared by 6 bases and J by 6 bases, with 7 bases of the junction left unmatched. The CDR3 protein is CASRRQGSPEAFF. In DNA form, the CDR3 reads TGTGCCAGCAGACGACAGGGTTCCCCTGAAGCTTTCTTT.

The chain links TRBV7-3 to TRBJ2-5; no definite D call. V shed 3 bases and J shed 3 bases, with 8 bases lying between them. The CDR3 spans 13 residues. Germline V gives CDR1 SGHTA, CDR2 FQGTGA. DNA for the CDR3: TGTGCCAGCAGCTTCAGAAGGGAAGAGACCCAGTACTTC. Translation: CASSFRREETQYF.

Of note for this clone: This sample also contains other DNA sequences that code for the same CDR3. The chain links TRBV29-1 to TRBJ1-1, with 7 bases fitting TRBD1. This CDR3 spans 12 amino acids. In germline, CDR1 is SQVTM, CDR2 ANQGSEA. V shed 3 bases, J shed 3 bases, and the junction held 1 base outside the gene matches. CDR3 coding DNA: TGCAGCGTTGACAGGGGGGACACTGAAGCTTTCTTT. It translates to CSVDRGDTEAFF.